The T cell receptor (beta chain) under discussion was sequenced for a study of CD8+CD57+ T cells in acquired aplastic anemia (dated by TCRdb to between 2017 and 2018). Context from the whole study: A mean of approximately 3 ug of DNA, ranging from 0.2 to 27.4 ug, was extracted from sorted CD4+ and CD8+ cells. Mean read counts for healthy donor samples were approximately 10 million for CD4+ cells and roughly 12 million for CD8+ cells. Broad study findings and their caveats: CD8+ Simpson's diversity did not differ significantly between patients and healthy controls (P=0.060). Twenty-nine CD8+ CDR3 sequences were found in both patients and controls but appeared to be highly expressed in patients and within the immunodominant clones of the patients.

The CDR1 and CDR2 encoded by the germline V gene are SGHTA and FQGNSA. The CDR3 has 15 amino acids, counting the end cysteine and phenylalanine. The entry retains the CDR3 DNA only, 45 bases that are in frame from base 1. V gives up 5 bases and J gives up 17 bases, and the segment between their germline ends measures 25 bases. Genomic DNA served as template for TCR beta VDJ combination and CDR3 sequence profiling. An Illumina HiSeq 2000 was the platform used for TCR repertoire sequencing. On the authors' methods: Repertoire assessment relied on Simpson's diversity index, CDR3 size and DJ length profiles, and TRBV/TRBJ rearrangement plots. The most abundant DNA sequence in the deep sequencing data was defined as the immunodominant clone. CDR3 amino acid sequences were screened for sharing across subjects and were compared with published repertoires and the VDJdb database. Through fastp at Q25 and MiXCR, TCRdb rebuilt clones from the public reads, retaining in-frame beta chains. Each entry merges the rows of one CDR3 protein and shows their most common DNA and genes. The V and J calls reflect TCRdb's pipeline rather than the authors' work. This sample holds about 400,000 distinct CDR3 sequences; approximately 70% were observed only once. The ten largest clones take up under 5% of the sample.

In this study, sorted CD4+ and CD8+ T cells from the blood of healthy subjects and of severe aplastic anemia patients had their TCR repertoires deep-sequenced. Ficoll-Paque density gradient centrifugation was used to isolate peripheral blood mononuclear cells. Before DNA extraction, CD4+ and CD8+ T cells were sorted with FACS or magnetic beads. Worth noting for this clonotype: Its recognized antigen is unknown. No base quality values were provided; no much bigger clone lies one nucleotide off.

Sequencing was performed on sorted CD4+, CD8+, or CD8+CD57+ T cells (not recorded which) from PBMCs. The rearrangement joined TRBV7-2 to TRBJ1-6; the D gene is possibly TRBD1, with 5 bases matching. The sequence derives from a human donor in good health, serving as a control. The nucleotide sequence is given as TGTGCCAGCAGCCCAGGGTGGTCGGGGACTGTAGCTTTCCACTTT. This encodes CASSPGWSGTVAFHF.